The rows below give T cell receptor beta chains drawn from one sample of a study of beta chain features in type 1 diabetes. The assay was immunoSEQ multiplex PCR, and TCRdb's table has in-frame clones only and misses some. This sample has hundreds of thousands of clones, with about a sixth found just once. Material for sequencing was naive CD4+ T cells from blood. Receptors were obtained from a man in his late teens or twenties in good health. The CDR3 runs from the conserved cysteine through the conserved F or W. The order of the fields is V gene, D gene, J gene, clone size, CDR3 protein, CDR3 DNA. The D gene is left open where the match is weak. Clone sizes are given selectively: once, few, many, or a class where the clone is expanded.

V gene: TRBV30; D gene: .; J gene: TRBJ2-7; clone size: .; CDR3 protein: CAWTFDSYEQYF; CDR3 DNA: TGTGCCTGGACCTTTGACTCCTACGAGCAGTACTTC
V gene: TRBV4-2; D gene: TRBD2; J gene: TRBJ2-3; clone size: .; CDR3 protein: CASSHLTLSGGPADTQYF; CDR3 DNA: TGTGCCAGCAGCCATCTAACCCTTAGCGGGGGGCCGGCAGATACGCAGTATTTT
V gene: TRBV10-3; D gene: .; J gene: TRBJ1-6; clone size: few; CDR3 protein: CAISEAGRHNSPLHF; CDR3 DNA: TGTGCCATCAGTGAAGCGGGGAGGCATAATTCACCCCTCCACTTT
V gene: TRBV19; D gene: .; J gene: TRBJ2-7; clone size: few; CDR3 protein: CASSPGGDEQYF; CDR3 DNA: TGTGCCAGTAGCCCCGGAGGGGACGAGCAGTACTTC
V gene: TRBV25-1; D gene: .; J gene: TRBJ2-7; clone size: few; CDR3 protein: CASAVTGSYEQYF; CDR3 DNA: TGTGCCAGCGCCGTCACAGGGTCCTACGAGCAGTACTTC
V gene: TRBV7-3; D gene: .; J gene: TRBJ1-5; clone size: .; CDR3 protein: CASSPVKDQPQHF; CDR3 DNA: TGTGCCAGCAGCCCAGTAAAGGATCAGCCCCAGCATTTT
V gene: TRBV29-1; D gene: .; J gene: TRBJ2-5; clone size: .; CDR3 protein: CSVDTSRGVGETQYF; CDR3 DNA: TGCAGCGTTGACACCTCCCGCGGCGTGGGAGAGACCCAGTACTTC
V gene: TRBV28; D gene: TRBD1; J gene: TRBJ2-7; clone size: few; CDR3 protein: CASSLVGNNRGIAYEQYF; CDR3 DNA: TGTGCCAGCAGTTTGGTCGGAAACAACAGGGGAATCGCCTACGAGCAGTACTTC
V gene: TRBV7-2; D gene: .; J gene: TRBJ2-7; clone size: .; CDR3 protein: CASNLRGREQYF; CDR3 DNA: TGTGCCAGCAACCTAAGGGGACGCGAGCAGTACTTC
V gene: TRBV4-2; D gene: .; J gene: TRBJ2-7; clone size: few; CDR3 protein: CASSQDSYEQYF; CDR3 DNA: TGTGCCAGCAGCCAAGACAGCTACGAGCAGTACTTC
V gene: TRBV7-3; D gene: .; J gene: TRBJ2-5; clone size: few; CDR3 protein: CASSSTREETQYF; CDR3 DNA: TGTGCCAGCAGCTCGACACGGGAGGAGACCCAGTACTTC
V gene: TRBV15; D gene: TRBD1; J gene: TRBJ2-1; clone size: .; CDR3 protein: CATSRDRGQGNEQFF; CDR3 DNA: TGTGCCACCAGCAGAGATAGGGGGCAGGGCAATGAGCAGTTCTTC
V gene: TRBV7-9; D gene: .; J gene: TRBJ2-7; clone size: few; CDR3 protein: CASSLTQGEQYF; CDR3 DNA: TGTGCCAGCAGCTTAACGCAGGGCGAGCAGTACTTC
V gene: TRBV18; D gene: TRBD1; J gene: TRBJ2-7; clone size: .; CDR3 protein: CASSRDRLSYEQYF; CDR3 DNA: TGTGCCAGCTCACGGGACAGACTCTCCTACGAGCAGTACTTC
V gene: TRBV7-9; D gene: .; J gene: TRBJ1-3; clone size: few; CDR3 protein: CASSLTGAGNTIYF; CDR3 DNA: TGTGCCAGCAGCTTGACAGGCGCTGGAAACACCATATATTTT
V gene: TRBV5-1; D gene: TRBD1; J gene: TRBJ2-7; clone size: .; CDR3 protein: CASSRDRLGSTEQYF; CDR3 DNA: TGCGCCAGCAGCCGGGACAGGCTGGGTTCAACGGAGCAGTACTTC
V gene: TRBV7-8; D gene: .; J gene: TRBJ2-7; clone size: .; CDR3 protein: CASSLALGLGGYEQYF; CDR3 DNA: TGTGCCAGCAGCTTAGCGCTCGGACTAGGGGGCTACGAGCAGTACTTC
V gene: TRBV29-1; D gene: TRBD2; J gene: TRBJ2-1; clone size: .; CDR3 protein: CSVFSSGAGAGEQFF; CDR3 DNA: TGCAGCGTTTTCTCCTCCGGAGCGGGAGCCGGTGAGCAGTTCTTC
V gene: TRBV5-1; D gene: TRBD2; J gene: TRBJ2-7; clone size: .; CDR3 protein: CASSLDGGSSYEQYF; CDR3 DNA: TGCGCCAGCAGCTTGGATGGCGGGAGCTCCTACGAGCAGTACTTC
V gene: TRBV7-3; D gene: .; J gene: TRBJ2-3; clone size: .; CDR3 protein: CASTPRGSTDTQYF; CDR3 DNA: TGTGCCAGCACCCCACGGGGTAGCACAGATACGCAGTATTTT
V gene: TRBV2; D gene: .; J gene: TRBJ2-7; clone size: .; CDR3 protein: CASSGQVQGYEQYF; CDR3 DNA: TGTGCCAGCAGTGGACAGGTACAAGGCTACGAGCAGTACTTC
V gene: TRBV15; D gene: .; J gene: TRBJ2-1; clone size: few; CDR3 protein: CATSAQWDRHNEQFF; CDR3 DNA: TGTGCCACCAGCGCACAGTGGGATAGGCACAATGAGCAGTTCTTC
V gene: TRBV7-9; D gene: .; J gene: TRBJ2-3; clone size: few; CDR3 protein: CASSPHGDTQYF; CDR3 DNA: TGTGCCAGCAGCCCACATGGGGATACGCAGTATTTT
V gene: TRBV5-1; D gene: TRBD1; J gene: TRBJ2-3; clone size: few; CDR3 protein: CASSPGQGETDTQYF; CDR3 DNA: TGCGCCAGCAGCCCCGGACAGGGTGAGACAGATACGCAGTATTTT
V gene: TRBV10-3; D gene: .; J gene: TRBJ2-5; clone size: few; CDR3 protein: CAISEGETQYF; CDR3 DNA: TGTGCCATCAGTGAGGGAGAGACCCAGTACTTC
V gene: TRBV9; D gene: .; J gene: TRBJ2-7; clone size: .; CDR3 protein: CASSVGETGEQYF; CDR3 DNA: TGTGCCAGCAGCGTAGGCGAGACGGGCGAGCAGTACTTC
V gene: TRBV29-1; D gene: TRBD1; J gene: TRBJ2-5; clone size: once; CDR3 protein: CSVVVQGWGETQYF; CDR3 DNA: TGCAGCGTTGTGGTACAGGGGTGGGGAGAGACCCAGTACTTC
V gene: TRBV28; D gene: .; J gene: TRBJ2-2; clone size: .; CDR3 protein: CASSLGAALKRELFF; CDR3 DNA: TGTGCCAGCAGTTTGGGGGCAGCCCTGAAGCGGGAGCTGTTTTTT
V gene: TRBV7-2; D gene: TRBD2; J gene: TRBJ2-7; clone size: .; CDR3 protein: CASHGGSYEQYF; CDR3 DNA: TGTGCCAGCCACGGCGGGAGCTACGAGCAGTACTTC
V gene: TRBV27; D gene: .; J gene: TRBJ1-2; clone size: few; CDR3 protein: CASRAADRIYYGYTF; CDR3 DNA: TGTGCCAGCAGGGCCGCCGACAGGATATACTATGGCTACACCTTC
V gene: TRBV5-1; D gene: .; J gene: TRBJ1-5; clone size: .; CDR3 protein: CASSDGTISNQPQHF; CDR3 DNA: TGCGCCAGCAGCGATGGGACAATTAGCAATCAGCCCCAGCATTTT
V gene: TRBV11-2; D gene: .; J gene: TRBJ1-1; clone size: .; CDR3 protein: CASSLKRWTANTEAFF; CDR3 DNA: TGTGCCAGCAGCTTAAAGCGGTGGACAGCTAACACTGAAGCTTTCTTT
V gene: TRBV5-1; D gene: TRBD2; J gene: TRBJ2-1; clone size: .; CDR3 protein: CASSFSSGLYNEQFF; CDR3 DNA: TGCGCCAGCAGCTTCTCTAGCGGCCTCTACAATGAGCAGTTCTTC
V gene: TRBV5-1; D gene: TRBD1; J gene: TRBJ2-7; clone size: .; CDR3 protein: CASSRTPERDRDYEQYF; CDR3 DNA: TGCGCCAGCAGCCGTACCCCCGAAAGGGACAGGGATTACGAGCAGTACTTC
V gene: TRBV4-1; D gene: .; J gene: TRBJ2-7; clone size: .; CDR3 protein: CASSAMDRVRGEQYF; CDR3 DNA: TGCGCCAGCAGCGCGATGGACAGAGTACGTGGAGAGCAGTACTTC
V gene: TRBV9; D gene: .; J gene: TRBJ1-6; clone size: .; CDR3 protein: CASSVAQNSPLHF; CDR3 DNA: TGTGCCAGCAGCGTGGCCCAGAATTCACCCCTCCACTTT
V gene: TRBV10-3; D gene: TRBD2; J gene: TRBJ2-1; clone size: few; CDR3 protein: CAISGLAGGSPHEQFF; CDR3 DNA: TGTGCCATCAGTGGGCTAGCGGGAGGCTCCCCCCATGAGCAGTTCTTC
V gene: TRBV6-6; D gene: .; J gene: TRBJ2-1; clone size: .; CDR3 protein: CASRTPQGFDEQFF; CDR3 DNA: TGTGCCAGCAGGACCCCCCAGGGGTTCGATGAGCAGTTCTTC
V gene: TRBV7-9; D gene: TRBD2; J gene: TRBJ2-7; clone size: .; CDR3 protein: CASSSRGLAGALREQYF; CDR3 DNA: TGTGCCAGCAGCTCAAGGGGACTAGCGGGAGCCCTCCGCGAGCAGTACTTC
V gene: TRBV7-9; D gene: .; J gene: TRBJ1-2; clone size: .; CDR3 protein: CASSSLRQDGYTF; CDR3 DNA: TGTGCCAGCAGCTCTTTGAGACAGGATGGCTACACCTTC
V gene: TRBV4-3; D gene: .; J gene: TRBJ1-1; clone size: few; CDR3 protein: CASSQGSLGDTEAFF; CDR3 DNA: TGCGCCAGCAGCCAGGGGTCCCTAGGGGACACTGAAGCTTTCTTT
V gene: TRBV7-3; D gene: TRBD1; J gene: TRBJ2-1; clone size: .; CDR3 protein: CASSKDRDSYNEQFF; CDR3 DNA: TGTGCCAGCAGCAAAGACAGGGACTCCTACAATGAGCAGTTCTTC
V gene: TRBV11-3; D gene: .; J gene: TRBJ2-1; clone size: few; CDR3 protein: CASSPGAPYNEQFF; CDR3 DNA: TGTGCCAGCAGCCCGGGGGCCCCCTACAATGAGCAGTTCTTC
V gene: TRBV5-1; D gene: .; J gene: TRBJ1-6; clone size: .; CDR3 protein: CASSSSYAEESPLHF; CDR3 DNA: TGCGCCAGCAGCTCCTCCTACGCGGAAGAGTCACCCCTCCACTTT
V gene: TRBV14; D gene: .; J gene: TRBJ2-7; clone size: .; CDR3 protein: CASSQGTGTYEQYF; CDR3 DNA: TGTGCCAGCAGCCAAGGAACAGGTACCTACGAGCAGTACTTC
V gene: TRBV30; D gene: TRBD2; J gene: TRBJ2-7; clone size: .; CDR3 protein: CAWSRAGLAGPRDEQYF; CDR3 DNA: TGTGCCTGGAGCCGCGCAGGACTAGCGGGCCCCCGTGACGAGCAGTACTTC
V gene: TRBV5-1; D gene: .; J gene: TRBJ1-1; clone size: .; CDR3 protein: CASRRTGLNTEAFF; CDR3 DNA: TGCGCCAGCAGGCGTACCGGGCTGAACACTGAAGCTTTCTTT
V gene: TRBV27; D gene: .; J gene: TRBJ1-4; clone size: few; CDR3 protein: CASSRGGISTNEKLFF; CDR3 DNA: TGTGCCAGCAGTCGGGGAGGGATCTCAACTAATGAAAAACTGTTTTTT
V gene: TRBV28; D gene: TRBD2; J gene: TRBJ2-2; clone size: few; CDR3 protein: CATRRWAGATGELFF; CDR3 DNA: TGTGCCACCCGAAGGTGGGCGGGAGCCACCGGGGAGCTGTTTTTT
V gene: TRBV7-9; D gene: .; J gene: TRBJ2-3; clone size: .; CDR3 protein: CASSFGSGGRTDTQYF; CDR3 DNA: TGTGCCAGCAGCTTCGGTTCTGGGGGCCGCACAGATACGCAGTATTTT
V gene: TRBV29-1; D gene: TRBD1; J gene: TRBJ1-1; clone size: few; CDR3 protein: CSVAQGNEAFF; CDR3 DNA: TGCAGCGTTGCACAGGGGAATGAAGCTTTCTTT
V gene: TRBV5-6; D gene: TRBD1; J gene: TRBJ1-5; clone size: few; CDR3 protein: CASSFGQGNQPQHF; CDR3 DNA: TGTGCCAGCAGCTTCGGACAGGGCAATCAGCCCCAGCATTTT
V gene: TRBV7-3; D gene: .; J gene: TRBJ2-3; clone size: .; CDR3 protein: CASSQDTDTQYF; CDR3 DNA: TGTGCCAGCAGCCAAGATACAGATACGCAGTATTTT
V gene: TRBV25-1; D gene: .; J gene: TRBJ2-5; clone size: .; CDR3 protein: CASSIFGRGASQETQYF; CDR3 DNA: TGTGCCAGCAGCATCTTTGGGAGGGGGGCTTCCCAAGAGACCCAGTACTTC
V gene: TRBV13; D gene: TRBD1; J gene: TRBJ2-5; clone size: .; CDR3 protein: CASSLSGTGPKTQYF; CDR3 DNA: TGTGCCAGCAGCCTATCCGGGACAGGGCCTAAGACCCAGTACTTC
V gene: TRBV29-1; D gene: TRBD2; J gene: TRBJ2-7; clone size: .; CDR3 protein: CSSLAGGRDEQYF; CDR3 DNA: TGCAGCTCCTTAGCGGGAGGGCGCGACGAGCAGTACTTC
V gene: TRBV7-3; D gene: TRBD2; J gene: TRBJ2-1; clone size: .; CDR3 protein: CASSSSGLEQFF; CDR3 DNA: TGTGCCAGCAGCTCATCGGGACTAGAGCAGTTCTTC
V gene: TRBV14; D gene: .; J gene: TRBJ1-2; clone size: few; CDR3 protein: CASSQSSGYTF; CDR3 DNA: TGTGCCAGCAGCCAATCCAGCGGCTACACCTTC
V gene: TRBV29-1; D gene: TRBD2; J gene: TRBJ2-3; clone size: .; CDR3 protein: CSVDRSGLAGDTDTQYF; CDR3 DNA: TGCAGCGTTGACCGTAGTGGGCTAGCGGGGGACACAGATACGCAGTATTTT
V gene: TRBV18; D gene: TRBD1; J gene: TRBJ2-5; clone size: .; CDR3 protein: CASSPKMGQGAPRKETQYF; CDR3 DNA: TGTGCCAGCTCACCAAAGATGGGACAGGGGGCGCCCCGCAAGGAGACCCAGTACTTC